The rows below give T cell receptor beta chains drawn from one sample of a study of cytomegalovirus exposure and HLA in healthy donors. Measured with immunoSEQ multiplex PCR; TCRdb has only the in-frame clones, and not every one. Among approximately 210,000 clones, 79% were seen once, and the ten largest hold around 1.6%. The sequencing input was PBMCs. The origin of the receptors is a woman in her fifties or sixties in good health and CMV-seronegative. CDR3s include the opening cysteine and the closing phenylalanine or tryptophan. The D gene is left open where the match is weak. Some rows mark clone size as missing; the rest say once, few, many or name a class of expanded clone.

clone_size d_call j_call v_call cdr3_aa cdr3_nt
. TRBD2 TRBJ2-1 TRBV6-6 CASSYLAGEYNEQFF TGTGCCAGCAGTTACTTAGCGGGAGAGTACAATGAGCAGTTCTTC
. TRBD2 TRBJ2-3 TRBV19 CASSKASGGWSTDTQYF TGTGCCAGTAGTAAGGCTAGCGGGGGCTGGAGCACAGATACGCAGTATTTT
. TRBD1 TRBJ1-3 TRBV27 CASSLRTGSGNTIYF TGTGCCAGCAGTCTCAGGACAGGCTCTGGAAACACCATATATTTT
. TRBD2 TRBJ2-1 TRBV27 CASRTIAGEVSYNEQFF TGTGCCAGCAGAACCATAGCGGGGGAGGTTTCCTACAATGAGCAGTTCTTC
. . TRBJ2-2 TRBV7-2 CASSFLVGELFF TGTGCCAGCAGCTTTCTTGTCGGGGAGCTGTTTTTT
. TRBD1 TRBJ1-1 TRBV28 CASSFGDRMNTEAFF TGTGCCAGCAGTTTTGGGGACAGGATGAACACTGAAGCTTTCTTT
. TRBD1 TRBJ1-1 TRBV5-6 CASSLAAQGAQGAFF TGTGCCAGCAGCTTGGCCGCTCAGGGGGCCCAAGGAGCTTTCTTT
few . TRBJ2-3 TRBV4-1 CASSQDLAADTQYF TGCGCCAGCAGCCAAGATCTAGCAGCCGATACGCAGTATTTT
. . TRBJ1-2 TRBV6-1 CASSPTGPAYGYTF TGTGCCAGCAGTCCCACAGGTCCGGCTTATGGCTACACCTTC
. TRBD1 TRBJ1-5 TRBV9 CASGRGGFGNQPQHF TGTGCCAGCGGTAGAGGGGGCTTTGGCAATCAGCCCCAGCATTTT
. . TRBJ2-7 TRBV19 CASSRSGLYGEQYF TGTGCCAGTAGTAGGAGCGGCCTCTACGGGGAGCAGTACTTC
. . TRBJ1-2 TRBV7-9 CASSPTAF TGTGCCAGCAGCCCCACGGCCTTC
. TRBD2 TRBJ2-2 TRBV27 CASSFHTSGGGFRELFF TGTGCCAGCAGTTTCCACACTAGCGGGGGAGGGTTCCGGGAGCTGTTTTTT
. . TRBJ2-7 TRBV14 CASSLRSSNEQYF TGTGCCAGCAGCCTGAGATCGTCCAACGAGCAGTACTTC
few . TRBJ1-2 TRBV12-1 CASSGPGQGNGYTF TGTGCCAGCAGCGGCCCGGGACAGGGGAATGGCTACACCTTC
once TRBD2 TRBJ2-7 TRBV5-6 CASSPDGLATLIYEQYF TGTGCCAGCAGCCCTGACGGACTAGCCACTCTAATCTACGAGCAGTACTTC
. . TRBJ2-1 TRBV6-1 CASSEVATGEQFF TGTGCCAGCAGTGAAGTGGCGACGGGTGAGCAGTTCTTC
. TRBD1 TRBJ2-1 TRBV12-5 CASNRGEIMNEQFF TGTGCTAGTAACAGGGGGGAAATTATGAATGAGCAGTTCTTC
. . TRBJ1-4 TRBV2 CASSVTRVNEKLFF TGTGCCAGCAGTGTTACTCGGGTTAATGAAAAACTGTTTTTT
. TRBD2 TRBJ2-7 TRBV7-2 CASSLKAGGPHEQYF TGTGCCAGCAGCTTAAAAGCGGGAGGGCCACACGAGCAATACTTC
. . TRBJ2-1 TRBV5-1 CASSLGLAEPGPREQFF TGCGCCAGCAGCCTCGGATTAGCGGAGCCGGGCCCAAGGGAGCAGTTCTTC
. . TRBJ1-3 TRBV7-9 CASSLSISGNTIYF TGTGCCAGCAGCCTAAGTATCTCTGGAAACACCATATATTTT
. TRBD2 TRBJ2-3 TRBV7-7 CASSLGGLAFADTQYF TGTGCTAGCAGCTTAGGGGGACTAGCCTTCGCGGATACGCAGTATTTT
. . TRBJ2-5 TRBV9 CASSVGAKETQYF TGTGCCAGCAGCGTCGGAGCGAAAGAGACCCAGTACTTC
. . TRBJ1-4 TRBV27 CTSSFGGSGNEKLFF TGTACCAGCAGTTTTGGGGGCTCGGGTAATGAAAAACTGTTTTTT
. . TRBJ1-6 TRBV7-8 CASTSEYNSPLHF TGTGCCAGCACCTCGGAGTATAATTCACCCCTCCACTTT
. TRBD2 TRBJ2-3 TRBV6-5 CTSRSGLAPGHTQYF TGTACCAGCAGGTCGGGACTAGCCCCGGGGCATACGCAGTATTTT
. . TRBJ2-3 TRBV5-1 CASSLGTSSPTDTQYF TGCGCCAGCAGCTTGGGCACTAGCAGCCCGACAGATACGCAGTATTTT
. . TRBJ1-3 TRBV7-6 CASSLVGGAAGNTIYF TGTGCCAGCAGCTTAGTAGGGGGAGCGGCTGGAAACACCATATATTTT
. . TRBJ1-5 TRBV19 CASSPRGRSNQPQHF TGTGCCAGTAGTCCCAGAGGGAGGAGCAATCAGCCCCAGCATTTT
. . TRBJ1-2 TRBV7-9 CASSLVRAGDYGYTF TGTGCCAGCAGCTTAGTTCGCGCAGGGGACTATGGCTACACCTTC
. TRBD2 TRBJ2-1 TRBV5-1 CASSLVRTRKYNEQFF TGCGCCAGCAGCTTGGTGCGGACTAGGAAGTACAATGAGCAGTTCTTC
. . TRBJ2-6 TRBV6-6 CASRPGVAGANVLTF TGTGCCAGCAGACCAGGGGTGGCAGGGGCCAACGTCCTGACTTTC
. TRBD2 TRBJ2-3 TRBV4-1 CASSQVGLAGVDTQYF TGCGCCAGCAGCCAAGTAGGGTTAGCGGGAGTTGATACGCAGTATTTT
. TRBD2 TRBJ2-2 TRBV12-5 CASALTSRTSGNTGELFF TGTGCTAGTGCCCTGACCTCCCGGACTAGCGGAAACACCGGGGAGCTGTTTTTT
once . TRBJ1-3 TRBV29-1 CSVEGVLASGNTIYF TGCAGCGTTGAGGGAGTGCTGGCCTCTGGAAACACCATATATTTT
few TRBD1 TRBJ1-6 TRBV5-4 CASSSALTGANSPLHF TGTGCCAGCAGCTCCGCGTTGACAGGGGCGAATTCACCCCTCCACTTT
. TRBD1 TRBJ2-7 TRBV7-2 CASSFPGQAGYEQYF TGTGCCAGCAGCTTTCCGGGACAGGCGGGGTACGAGCAGTACTTC
. . TRBJ1-2 TRBV27 CASSLSTSLYGYTF TGTGCCAGCAGTTTATCGACAAGTCTCTATGGCTACACCTTC
once . TRBJ1-4 TRBV6-1 CASSEEWRAYEKLFF TGTGCCAGCAGTGAAGAATGGAGGGCCTATGAAAAACTGTTTTTT
. TRBD1 TRBJ2-7 TRBV5-6 CASSFSRTGIVDYYEQYF TGTGCCAGCAGCTTTTCACGGACAGGGATCGTGGACTACTACGAGCAGTACTTC
once TRBD2 TRBJ2-2 TRBV13 CASSPTGSGAAGELFF TGTGCCAGCAGCCCAACAGGTAGCGGGGCGGCCGGGGAGCTGTTTTTT
. . TRBJ2-7 TRBV20-1 CSASSRYEQYF TGCAGTGCTAGTTCTAGGTACGAGCAGTACTTC
. . TRBJ1-1 TRBV9 CASSPRFGTEAFF TGTGCCAGCAGCCCAAGATTCGGGACTGAAGCTTTCTTT
. . TRBJ1-5 TRBV7-2 CASSYTGQPQHF TGTGCCAGCAGCTATACAGGGCAGCCCCAGCATTTT
. . TRBJ2-7 TRBV2 CASSPGTFSAYEQYF TGTGCCAGCAGCCCGGGTACTTTCAGTGCCTACGAGCAGTACTTC